Each of the 5 T cell receptor beta chains below was sequenced from the same sample in a study of blood T cells in healthy people across ages. The use of a sample-barcoded 5' primer and a J-beta primer mix characterized a second PCR of about 7 to 12 cycles. Each CDR3 protein is one row after TCRdb ran MiXCR on the 5' RACE reads. Counted here are about 1,400,000 distinct CDR3 sequences, around 42% occurring once; the ten biggest clones make up roughly 7.9%. Sequencing input: blood. Receptor source: a woman under 30 in good health.

The V and J genes are TRBV7-8 and TRBJ1-2, with TRBD1 as a possible D gene (5 bases). This CDR3 spans 13 amino acids. V was clipped by 5 bases and J by 10 bases, with 17 bases between them. Germline V lookup: CDR1 SGHVS, CDR2 FQNEAQ. CDR3 sequence (DNA): TGTGCCAGCAGCCAGGGCATGCGAGGGGACTACACCTTC. Its translation is CASSQGMRGDYTF.

In the case of this clonotype: Germline and junction disagree at one end, which may indicate a read error. The V call is TRBV6-5, the J call TRBJ1-2, with D tentatively TRBD1 (5 bases). The germline CDR1 and CDR2 sequences are MNHEY and SVGAGI. This CDR3 is 16 amino acids long. The CDR3 sequence is CASSYQQAYLNSGYTF. CDR3 DNA: TGTGCCAGCAGTTACCAACAGGCGTATTTAAACTCTGGCTACACCTTC.

This sequence joins TRBV7-6 and TRBJ2-1; 8 bases line up with TRBD1. CDR1 and CDR2 from the germline V gene are SGHVS and FNYEAQ. CDR3 length: 15 residues. J gave up 4 bases and V 1 base, and 3 bases lay outside the gene matches. The CDR3 sequence: CASSLGRGLYNEQFF. DNA of the CDR3: TGTGCCAGCAGCTTAGGCAGGGGGCTGTACAATGAGCAGTTCTTC. Looking up the rest from reference TRBV7-6 and TRBJ2-1 gives the full variable domain: GAGVSQSPRYKVTKRGQDVALRCDPISGHVSLYWYRQALGQGPEFLTYFNYEAQQDKSGLPNDRFSAERPEGSISTLTIQRTEQRDSAMYRCASSLGRGLYNEQFFGPGTRLTVL.

J is TRBJ2-7 and V is TRBV15; the D is unclear. The CDR3 has 12 amino acids. V was clipped by 2 bases and J by 4 bases, with 6 bases between them. Per the germline V gene, CDR1 is LNHNV and CDR2 is YYDKDF (reference sequence). CDR3 in amino acids: CATSRPGYEQYF. CDR3 bases: TGTGCCACCAGCAGACCGGGTTACGAGCAGTACTTC.

This clonotype was counted between two and nine times. V and J are TRBV9 and TRBJ2-7, with a tentative D call TRBD1 (6 bases). Trimming pared 2 bases from V and 1 base from J, leaving 13 bases between. The CDR3 loop spans 15 amino acids. The germline V gene encodes CDR1 SGDLS and CDR2 YYNGEE. The CDR3, as DNA: TGTGCCAGCAGCGTCTCTTCTGGACAGTCCTACGAGCAGTACTTC. This translates into CASSVSSGQSYEQYF.